This entry lists 6 T cell receptor beta chains sequenced from one sample in a study of T cells in Graves' hyperthyroidism and ophthalmopathy (dated by TCRdb to the late 2010s). The library was made by multiplex PCR. The run used an Illumina HiSeq 2000. Amplification of TCR beta CDR3 regions was carried out from RNA transcripts. For the first round of RT-PCR on the TCR CDR3, the HTBI primer set was used together with the Qiagen OneStep RT-PCR kit. The raw public reads went through TCRdb reprocessing: fastp at Q25, MiXCR clone calling, in-frame beta chains kept. Each record represents a unique CDR3 protein, reported with the most common genes and DNA among its rows. The sample includes some 570,000 distinct CDR3 sequences, with 13% to 15% observed a single time. The top ten clones comprise around 7% of the sample. Material: blood. Receptors were obtained from a woman between 18 and 29 years old with Graves' ophthalmopathy.

In its sample, this clonotype was seen a few times. CDR3 region: CASSYARTYPYEQYF. CDR3 DNA: TGTGCCAGCAGTTACGCGCGGACGTACCCCTACGAGCAGTACTTC. The chain combines TRBV6-1 with TRBJ2-7; D gene ambiguous. This CDR3 comprises 15 residues. The germline CDR1 and CDR2 sequences are MNHNS and SASEGT. Trimming took 5 bases from V and 2 from J, leaving 16 bases between them.

This clonotype was recorded at least ten times. This chain uses TRBV7-2 with TRBJ2-7, with TRBD1 matching 9 bases. Per germline, CDR1 SGHTA and CDR2 FQGNSA. Unmatched junction bases numbered 14, after V lost 5 bases and J lost 6 bases. The CDR3 is made up of 16 amino acids. This CDR3 reads CASSPSRDRVAREQYF. In nucleotides, the CDR3 is TGTGCCAGCAGCCCGTCCCGGGACAGGGTAGCACGCGAGCAGTACTTC.

V usage is TRBV7-2 and J usage is TRBJ1-5, with D tentatively TRBD1 (5 bases). CDR1 SGHTA and CDR2 FQGNSA come from the germline V gene. This CDR3 contains 15 residues. The V and J ends lost 3 bases and 2 bases respectively, with 11 bases between them. CDR3 nucleotides: TGTGCCAGCAGCTTGCAAGGGGTGGGCAATCAGCCCCAGCATTTT. This encodes CASSLQGVGNQPQHF.

The rearrangement uses TRBV6-1 and TRBJ2-2, with 8 bases that match TRBD1. With V trimmed by 7 bases and J by 2 bases, 9 bases remained unmatched. The CDR3 sequence is 16 residues long. Germline CDR1 MNHNS, CDR2 SASEGT. The CDR3 DNA follows: TGTGCCAGCAACGACATCAGGGGGCGCAACACCGGGGAGCTGTTTTTT. Translation gives CASNDIRGRNTGELFF.

The table lists this clonotype with many counts. The rearrangement uses TRBV7-9 and TRBJ2-1, with 9 bases fitting TRBD2. This CDR3 spans 14 amino acids. Germline CDR1 and CDR2: SEHNR and FQNEAQ (reference sequence). V was clipped by 4 bases and J by 8 bases; unmatched bases: 6. The CDR3 here is CASSSPLAGDEQFF. The CDR3 nucleotides read TGTGCCAGCAGCTCCCCCTTAGCGGGAGATGAGCAGTTCTTC. Together with reference TRBV7-9 and TRBJ2-1, the CDR3 gives the full variable domain: DTGVSQNPRHKITKRGQNVTFRCDPISEHNRLYWYRQTLGQGPEFLTYFQNEAQLEKSRLLSDRFSAERPKGSFSTLEIQRTEQGDSAMYLCASSSPLAGDEQFFGPGTRLTVL.

Ten or more counts support this clonotype. The chain has TRBV30 and TRBJ2-1; no firm D call. CDR3 size: 12 residues. Germline V CDR1 and CDR2: GTSNPN, SVGIG (reference sequence). Trimming took off 1 base at V and 7 bases at J, with 8 bases between the two ends. As DNA, the CDR3 is TGTGCCTGGAGTGACCTCACAAATGAGCAGTTCTTC. This encodes CAWSDLTNEQFF.